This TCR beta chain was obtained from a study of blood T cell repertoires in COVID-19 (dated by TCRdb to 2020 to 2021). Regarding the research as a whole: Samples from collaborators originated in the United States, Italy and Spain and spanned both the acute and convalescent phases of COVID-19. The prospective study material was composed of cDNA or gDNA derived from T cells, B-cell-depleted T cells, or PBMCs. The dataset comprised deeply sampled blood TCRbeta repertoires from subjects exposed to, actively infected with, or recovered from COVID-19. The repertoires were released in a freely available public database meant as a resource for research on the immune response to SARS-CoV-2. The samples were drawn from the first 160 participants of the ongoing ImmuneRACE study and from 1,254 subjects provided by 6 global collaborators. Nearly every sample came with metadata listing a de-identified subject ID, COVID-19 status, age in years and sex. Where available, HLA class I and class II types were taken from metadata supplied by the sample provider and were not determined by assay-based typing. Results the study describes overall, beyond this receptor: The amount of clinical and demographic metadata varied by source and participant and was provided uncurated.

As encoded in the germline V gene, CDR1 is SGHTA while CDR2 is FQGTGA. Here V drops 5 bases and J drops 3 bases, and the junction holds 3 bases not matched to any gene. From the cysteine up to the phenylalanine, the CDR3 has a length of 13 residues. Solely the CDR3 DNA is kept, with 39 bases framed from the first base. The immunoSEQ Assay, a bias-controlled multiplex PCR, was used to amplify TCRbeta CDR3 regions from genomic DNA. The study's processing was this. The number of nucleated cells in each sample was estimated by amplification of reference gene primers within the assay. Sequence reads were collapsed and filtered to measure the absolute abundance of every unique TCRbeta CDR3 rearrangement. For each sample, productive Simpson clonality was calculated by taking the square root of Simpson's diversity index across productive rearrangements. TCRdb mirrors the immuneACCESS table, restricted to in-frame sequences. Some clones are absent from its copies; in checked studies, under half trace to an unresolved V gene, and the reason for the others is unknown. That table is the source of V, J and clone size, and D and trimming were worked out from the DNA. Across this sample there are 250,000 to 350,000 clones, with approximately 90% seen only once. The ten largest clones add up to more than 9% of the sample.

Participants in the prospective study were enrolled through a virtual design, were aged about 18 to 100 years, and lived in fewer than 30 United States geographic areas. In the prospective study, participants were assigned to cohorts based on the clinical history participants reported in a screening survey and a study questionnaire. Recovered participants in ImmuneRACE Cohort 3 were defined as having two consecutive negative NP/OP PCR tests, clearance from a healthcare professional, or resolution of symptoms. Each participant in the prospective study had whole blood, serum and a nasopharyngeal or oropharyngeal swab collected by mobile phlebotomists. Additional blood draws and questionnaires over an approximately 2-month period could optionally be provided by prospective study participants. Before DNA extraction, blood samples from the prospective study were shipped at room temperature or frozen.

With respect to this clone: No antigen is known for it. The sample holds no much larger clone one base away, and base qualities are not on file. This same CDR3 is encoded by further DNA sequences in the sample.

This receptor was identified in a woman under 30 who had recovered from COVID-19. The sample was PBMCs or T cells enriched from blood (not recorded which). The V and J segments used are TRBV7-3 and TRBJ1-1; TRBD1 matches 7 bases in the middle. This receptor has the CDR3 CASSPTGDTEAFF. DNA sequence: TGTGCCAGCAGCCCCACAGGGGACACTGAAGCTTTCTTT.